This TCR beta chain was identified during a study of cytomegalovirus exposure and HLA in healthy donors (dated by TCRdb to 2017 to 2019). General notes on the study: An earlier analysis of roughly 630 of the donors reported 250 to 300 Gb of sequence data and roughly 110 million unique TCR beta sequences from about 200 million T cells. Among about 400 genotyped donors of the cohort, an average of around 250,000 unique TCR beta nucleotide sequences was sequenced per donor, of which approximately 19% were non-productive. To predict cytomegalovirus infection status, the study brought together high-throughput TCR immunosequencing, statistical association of individual TCRs with disease status, and machine learning. The number of donors typed differed by locus, with 629-630 for A, B, C, DRB1 and DQB1, over 500 for DQA1, nearly 610 for DPA1, and some 440 for DPB1. Class I and class II HLA loci were covered by the typing at four-digit resolution. A later analysis re-analyzed previously published TCR beta repertoires from 650 to 800 donors and added high-resolution HLA genotyping to study TCR occurrence patterns. Roughly five DR-DQ haplotypes were handled as single units for association and clustering because linkage in the cohort was strong. Every repertoire in the discovery cohort had been generated on one and the same sequencing platform. An earlier analysis of some 600 of the donors applied high-throughput TCR beta sequencing to assess whether each TCR beta V gene segment acted as functional or pseudogenic. Besides the first cohort of under 700 subjects, a separate validation cohort made up of 120 different subjects was used. The aim of the study was to test whether cataloging public T cell receptors could identify signatures of past pathogen exposure. A later genetic analysis used genome-wide SNP genotypes for about three fifths of the roughly 700 donors, treating that subset as a discovery cohort. The study used immunosequencing to profile the T cell repertoires of approximately 630 subjects and linked those repertoires to cytomegalovirus serostatus. Rather than using new phenotypic data, the later analysis identified candidate immune exposures from TCR beta sequences and from how often those sequences occurred across donors. Of the roughly 390 genotyped donors, 70% to 90% were placed in the genetic ancestry cluster associated with self-reported Caucasian donors. Approximately 310 gigabases of sequencing data and approximately 84 million unique TCR sequences were included in an early release covering about 620 HLA-typed donors. Alongside the repertoire data, information on donor age, sex, ethnicity and CMV serostatus was compiled.

Libraries were prepared through the immunoSEQ multiplex PCR assay. For the multiplex PCR, a mixture combining 60 forward primers for TCR Vbeta segments and 13 reverse primers for TCR Jbeta segments was used. The CDR3 region of rearranged TCR beta genes was amplified from genomic DNA with a multiplex PCR assay. Amplified TCR beta libraries were sequenced as 87-base-pair reads on the Illumina HiSeq System. As for how the authors treated the data: A later analysis counted about 80 million unique TCR beta chains across the 650 to 800 repertoires, and some 11 million of these chains were shared by at least two donors. Raw reads were error-corrected and collapsed into unique sequences by a nearest-neighbor algorithm in which closely related sequences were merged to remove PCR and sequencing errors. CDR3 sequences were aligned to IMGT reference sequences to assign V, D and J gene segments. Each retained sequence needed at least a six-nucleotide match to both a V gene segment and a J gene segment. A rearrangement was called productive if the CDR3 had no stop codons and remained in frame with V and J, and every other rearrangement was called non-productive. CDR3 was defined by IMGT convention, running from the second conserved V-encoded cysteine to the conserved J-encoded phenylalanine. In an earlier analysis of around 640 of the donors, sequences lacking an unambiguous match to a single V gene segment were excluded. In an earlier analysis of a few hundred of the donors, V segments were called functional above 56.7% productive rearrangements and were called segregating when the between-donor standard deviation exceeded 5%. A statistical classification framework was built for diagnosing cytomegalovirus status from the catalog of TCR beta chain sequences. In a later analysis, TCR nucleotide sequences were compared against IMGT/GENE-DB human TR gene sequences so that V and J genes could be assigned. A later analysis assigned CDR3 sequences and most-parsimonious VDJ recombination scenarios with the TCRdist pipeline. In a later analysis, every TCR beta chain was defined by the combination of its CDR3 amino acid sequence and its V-gene family, and reads without a unique V-gene family were dropped. As a way to deal with suspected cross-contamination and a sequencing artifact, a later analysis dropped 640 or so nucleotide sequences that were highly shared and had low generation probability. In a later analysis, a clonal expansion index for each public chain was calculated from normalized within-repertoire ranks of inferred template counts. In a later analysis, generation probabilities were computed using a VDJ recombination model fitted to out-of-frame rearrangements, and the results were checked against IGoR. In a later analysis, TCR-TCR, TCR-HLA and TCR-CMV co-occurrence was scored with hypergeometric tests, and a repertoire-size bias correction was applied to TCR pairs. A later analysis estimated false discovery rates by permuting HLA or CMV assignments 20 times. In a later analysis, co-occurring TCRs were grouped with DBSCAN, and TCRdist sequence similarity was added when clustering was performed within HLA-allele-positive subsets. Co-occurrence clustering excluded repertoires with fewer than 30,000 or more than 120,000 public chains, plus five with anomalous nucleotide sharing. The table comes from immuneACCESS by way of TCRdb, which keeps in-frame sequences with V and J called. Part of the clones is missing from these tables; in studies checked, under half for an unresolved V gene and the rest for unknown reasons. D and trimming come from the DNA, and the V and J calls and clone size come from that table. Within this sample are roughly 120,000 clones, with roughly 74% of them counted one time only. 4.2% of the sample rests with the top ten.

The cohort consisted of some 670 healthy bone marrow donors. At the time of sampling, every cohort member was nominally healthy, though immune exposures that went unrecorded were likely present. The donor tested CMV seropositive, placing the donor among the 310 or so seropositive members of the cohort. A peripheral blood sample was collected from each donor, and TCR beta sequencing was performed on peripheral blood mononuclear cells. The Qiagen DNeasy Blood Extraction Kit was used to extract genomic DNA from the blood cell samples. CDR1 is given as MNHEY and CDR2 as SMNVEV, both from the germline V gene (reference sequence). Reading from cysteine to phenylalanine, the CDR3 counts 14 amino acids. The only DNA kept is the CDR3, 42 bases in frame from the first base. V is reduced by 6 bases and J by 0 bases, leaving a spacing of 12 bases between them. The research as a whole found: V-gene and J-gene trimming of TCR beta chains was associated with a missense DCLRE1C variant in a later genetic analysis, and the association was replicated in an independent cohort. Several of the top co-occurrence clusters appeared to be linked to parvovirus B19, influenza, CMV and Epstein-Barr virus, according to a later analysis. Linkage disequilibrium might explain the correlated functional status among segregating V segments, but an unknown experimental factor could not be excluded. CMV serostatus was the only immune exposure information available for the cohort. Most CMV-associated TCR beta chains appeared to be HLA-restricted in a later analysis, and the HLA associations seemed to be driven largely by CMV exposure. Only TCR beta chains were sequenced in this cohort, and the absence of alpha or paired-chain data limited detectable features. In both the original and validation cohorts, the classifier was reported to diagnose cytomegalovirus status with high specificity and sensitivity. Because HLA typing was unavailable for some donors at each locus, only the typed subset was used in association tests. Some IMGT-functional V segments, including TRBV6-2 and TRBV6-3, could not be distinguished by the 87-base-pair reads and were therefore excluded. Assigning TCR associations to individual alleles was difficult when HLA alleles, especially DR and DQ, strongly co-occurred. An earlier analysis of some 590 of the donors showed that most TCR beta V segments appeared in productive rearrangements either about 87% or about 30% of the time, which broadly matched IMGT annotations. According to the authors, the approach could potentially be generalized to other disease states and immunological phenotypes. A total of 150 to 200 TCR beta chains were listed by the study as associated with cytomegalovirus. At a false discovery rate of 0.05, a later analysis linked 16,951 TCR beta sequences to specific HLA alleles. In a later analysis, HLA-associated TCR beta chains were found to be more clonally expanded and to have lower generation probabilities than equally common non-associated chains. Sequencing depth was assumed to be roughly uniform across donors in the presence/absence analyses, though that assumption may not hold. A cluster of highly shared sequence variants was judged likely to be a technical artifact of the sequencing pipeline. Most TCR sequences were observed very rarely across donors, whereas some public TCRs were present in many individuals. Three of the identified cytomegalovirus-associated TCR beta chains were confirmed in vitro to be specific for cytomegalovirus antigens. Over 15 rarely observed V segments, including chromosome 9 orphons, were excluded from the earlier analysis of a few hundred of the donors because counts were too low. In a later analysis, TCR association rates were found to vary across HLA loci, with the most associated TCRs seen for DRB1 alleles and the fewest for HLA-C alleles. A further reported finding was that TCR beta sequences accurately predicted the HLA-A and HLA-B alleles for most subjects in the first cohort. In a later genetic analysis, fewer N-insertions in productive TCRs were reported among donors in an Asian-associated ancestry cluster than the approximately 710-donor mean.

As for this clone: This clone's antigen is unknown. No clone much larger than this one lies a single base away; base qualities are absent.

This receptor chain uses TRBV27 and TRBJ2-7; TRBD1 is possibly the D segment (5 matching bases). The sequence was collected from a woman between 45 and 60 years old in good health and CMV-seropositive. Sample: PBMCs. The DNA sequence is as follows: TGTGCCAGCAGAGGAATCGACAGCTCCTACGAGCAGTACTTC. Translated, it gives CASRGIDSSYEQYF.